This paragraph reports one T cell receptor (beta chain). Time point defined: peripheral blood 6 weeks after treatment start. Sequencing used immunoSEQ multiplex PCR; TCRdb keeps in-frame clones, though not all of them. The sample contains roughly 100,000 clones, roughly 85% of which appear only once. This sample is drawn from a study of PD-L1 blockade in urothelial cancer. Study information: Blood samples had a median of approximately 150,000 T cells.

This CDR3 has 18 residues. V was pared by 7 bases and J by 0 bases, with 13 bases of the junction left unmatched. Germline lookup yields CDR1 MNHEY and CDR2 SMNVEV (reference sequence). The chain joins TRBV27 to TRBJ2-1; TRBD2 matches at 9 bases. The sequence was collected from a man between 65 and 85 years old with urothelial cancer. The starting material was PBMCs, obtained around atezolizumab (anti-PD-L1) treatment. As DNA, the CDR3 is TGTGCCAGCACCCAGGTAGCGGGGGCCACGAGCTCCTACAATGAGCAGTTCTTC. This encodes CASTQVAGATSSYNEQFF.